Below are 9 T cell receptor beta chains sequenced from a single sample in a study of T cell responses to AZD1222 COVID-19 vaccine. TCRdb keeps only in-frame clones here, not all; method: immunoSEQ multiplex PCR. The table lists 95,000 to 100,000 clones, roughly 90% of them singletons. Sequencing was performed on peripheral blood, taken 28 days after the second AZD1222 dose. The receptors were sampled from an adult who received the AZD1222 COVID-19 vaccine.

This clone was seen only once. CDR3 nucleotides: TGCGCCAGCAGCTTGCGACTAGCCCAGAACAACAATGAGCAGTTCTTC. Its translation: CASSLRLAQNNNEQFF. This sequence joins TRBV5-1 and TRBJ2-1; the match to TRBD2 covers 7 bases. V lost 1 base, J lost 5 bases, and 9 bases stayed unmatched. The CDR3 extends over 16 amino acids. CDR1 SGHRS and CDR2 YFSETQ come from the germline V gene.

The gene calls are TRBV7-6 and TRBJ1-5, with TRBD1 matching 8 bases. Germline-derived CDR1 and CDR2 are SGHVS and FNYEAQ. J gave up 1 base and V 6 bases, and 8 bases lay outside the gene matches. The CDR3 runs 16 residues. CDR3 loop: CASSRGQGGSNQPQHF. In DNA form, the CDR3 reads TGTGCCAGCAGTAGAGGACAGGGTGGGAGCAATCAGCCCCAGCATTTT.

The V call is TRBV5-1, the J call TRBJ1-2, with 8 bases aligning to TRBD1. The J segment lost 1 base and the V segment lost 4 bases, leaving 6 bases of the junction unmatched. This CDR3 region has 15 residues. Germline V gives CDR1 SGHRS, CDR2 YFSETQ. For the CDR3, the DNA is TGCGCCAGCAGCCCGGGGGACAGGAATAACTATGGCTACACCTTC. Residues: CASSPGDRNNYGYTF.

V is TRBV5-1 and J is TRBJ2-5; possibly TRBD1 for D (6 bases). Germline-derived CDR1 and CDR2 are SGHRS and YFSETQ. The length of the CDR3 is 15 residues. V lost 3 bases and J 2 bases, leaving 14 bases between the germline ends. The CDR3: CASSYQGSGQETQYF. The CDR3 bases are TGCGCCAGCAGCTACCAGGGGTCTGGACAAGAGACCCAGTACTTC.

J is TRBJ2-5 and V is TRBV6-2 or TRBV6-3, with D possibly TRBD2 on 6 matching bases. The germline V and J ends were trimmed by 8 bases and 5 bases, with 21 bases remaining between them. This CDR3 region has 15 residues. The V gene's germline CDR1 is MNHEY and CDR2 SVGEGT. The CDR3 region has the DNA TGTGCCAGCTGCCCCGGTGGGGCGGGAAGGGAGACCCAGTACTTC. It specifies CASCPGGAGRETQYF.

This rearrangement joins TRBV25-1 to TRBJ2-3; D not certain. The germline CDR1 and CDR2 sequences are MGHDK and SYGVNS. V was trimmed by 5 bases and J by 0 bases, leaving 6 bases between them. There are 13 residues in the CDR3. CDR3 protein: CASSLASTDTQYF. Here the CDR3 DNA reads TGTGCCAGCAGTCTGGCTAGCACAGATACGCAGTATTTT.

The rearrangement joins TRBV30 to TRBJ1-4; D unresolved. The CDR3 loop spans 16 amino acids. Germline values: CDR1 GTSNPN, CDR2 SVGIG (reference sequence). V lost 5 bases and J lost 0, with 16 bases in between. The CDR3 DNA sequence: TGTGCCTGGTCCCTGGGAGGTGGATCAACTAATGAAAAACTGTTTTTT. Encoded protein: CAWSLGGGSTNEKLFF.

This chain joins TRBV11-2 and TRBJ2-1, with 10 bases identical to TRBD2. In germline, CDR1 is SGHAT, CDR2 FQNNGV. Trimming at V came to 5 bases and at J to 10 bases, leaving 11 bases not matched to a gene. This CDR3 is 15 amino acids long. The CDR3 loop reads CASSRQASGSGEQFF. The CDR3 DNA reads TGTGCCAGCAGCCGTCAGGCTAGCGGGAGCGGCGAGCAGTTCTTC.

The V and J genes are TRBV18 and TRBJ2-7; a weak D match, TRBD1 (6 bases). Germline assignment: CDR1 KGHSH and CDR2 LQKENI. This CDR3 spans 14 amino acids. The V gene lost 5 bases and the J gene lost 1 base, with 12 bases spanning the gap. The CDR3 protein is CASSNDRTSYEQYF. The CDR3 nucleotides are TGTGCCAGCTCAAATGACAGGACGTCCTACGAGCAGTACTTC.